These 6 T cell receptor beta chains were sequenced from one sample in a study of shared clonotypes between healthy human individuals. It was CD45RO-negative cells, positively selected for CCR7, that made up naive CD8 cells, with terminally differentiated effector memory CD45RA+ cells excluded. Data came from immunoSEQ multiplex PCR; TCRdb stores just in-frame clones and leaves some out. The data contain 650,000 to 800,000 clones, about 92% of them singletons. The sequencing sample was made of naive CD8+ T cells sorted from blood. Receptors were obtained from a man aged 30-40 years in good health.

This clone was detected a few times. J is TRBJ2-2 and V is TRBV29-1; D is unclear. Trimming took 2 bases from V and 3 from J, leaving 13 bases between them. The CDR3 is 15 amino acids. Germline lookup yields CDR1 SQVTM and CDR2 ANQGSEA. The CDR3 DNA follows: TGCAGCGTTGAATTTTCGGTCGGGTACACCGGGGAGCTGTTTTTT. Protein: CSVEFSVGYTGELFF.

This chain connects TRBV5-1 to TRBJ2-3, with TRBD1 as a possible D gene (6 bases). Germline V gives CDR1 SGHRS, CDR2 YFSETQ. V lost 4 bases and J lost 4, with 19 bases in between. The CDR3 totals 16 residues. This chain's CDR3 is CASSRKQGGWSDTQYF. DNA of the CDR3: TGCGCCAGCAGCAGAAAACAGGGCGGTTGGTCAGATACGCAGTATTTT.

V usage is TRBV7-8 and J usage is TRBJ1-1, with 7 bases matching TRBD1. The CDR3 is 15 amino acids. Looked up from germline, CDR1 is SGHVS and CDR2 is FQNEAQ. Trimming removed 5 bases from V and 0 bases from J; junction bases left unmatched: 6. CDR3 nucleotides: TGTGCCAGCAGCCCAACGACAGGGTTGAACACTGAAGCTTTCTTT. It encodes CASSPTTGLNTEAFF.

This rearrangement joins TRBV6-1 to TRBJ2-7, with no clear D. This CDR3 contains 14 residues. CDR1 and CDR2 (germline): MNHNS, SASEGT. V shed 8 bases and J shed 1 base, with 15 bases lying between them. The DNA for the CDR3 is TGTGCCAGCTCTTTTCTGACTGTATCCTACGAGCAGTACTTC. This sequence encodes CASSFLTVSYEQYF.

The CDR3 region has the DNA TGTGCCAGCAGTGAAGACACGGAGTATATTAAATCGAACACCGGGGAGCTGTTTTTT. It yields the protein CASSEDTEYIKSNTGELFF. The chain is built from TRBV6-1 and TRBJ2-2, with D uncertain. Trimming took 1 base from V and 0 from J, leaving 18 bases between them. CDR3 length: 19 residues. Germline CDR1 is MNHNS and CDR2 is SASEGT.

This chain links TRBV14 with TRBJ2-3; D uncertain. The CDR3 is 16 residues long. Germline CDR1 reads SGHDN; CDR2 reads FVKESK. V lost 4 bases to trimming and J lost 1 base, with 15 bases between them. In DNA form, the CDR3 reads TGTGCCAGCAGCCCGGACCCCTTGGCAGGCACAGATACGCAGTATTTT. It codes for CASSPDPLAGTDTQYF.